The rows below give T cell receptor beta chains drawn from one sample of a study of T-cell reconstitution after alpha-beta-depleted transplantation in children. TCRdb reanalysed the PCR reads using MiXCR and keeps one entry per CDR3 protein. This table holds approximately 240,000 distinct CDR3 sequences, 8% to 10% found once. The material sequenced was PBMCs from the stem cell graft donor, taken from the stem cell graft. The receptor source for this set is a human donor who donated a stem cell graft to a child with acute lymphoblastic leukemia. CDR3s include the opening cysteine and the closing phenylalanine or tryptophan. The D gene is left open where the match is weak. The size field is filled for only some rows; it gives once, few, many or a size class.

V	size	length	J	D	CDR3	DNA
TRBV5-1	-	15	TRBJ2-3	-	CASSGTQLSTDTQYF	TGCGCCAGCAGCGGAACGCAGCTTAGCACAGATACGCAGTATTTT
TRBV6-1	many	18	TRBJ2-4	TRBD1	CASSLNPGQGVTKNIQYF	TGTGCCAGCAGTCTAAACCCGGGACAGGGGGTAACCAAAAACATTCAGTACTTC
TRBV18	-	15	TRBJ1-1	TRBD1	CASSLTGQLNTEAFF	TGTGCCAGCTCACTGACAGGGCAGTTGAACACTGAAGCTTTCTTT
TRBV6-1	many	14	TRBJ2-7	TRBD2	CASIQAGGSYEQYF	TGTGCCAGCATCCAAGCGGGGGGATCCTACGAGCAGTACTTC
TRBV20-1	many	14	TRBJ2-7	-	CSADRDSRTYEQYF	TGCAGTGCTGACCGGGACTCAAGGACGTACGAGCAGTACTTC
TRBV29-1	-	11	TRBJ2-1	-	CSVVSPEQAFF	TGCAGCGTTGTTAGTCCCGAGCAGGCGTTCTTC
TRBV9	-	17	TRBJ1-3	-	CASSVDGGALSGNTIYF	TGTGCCAGCAGCGTAGACGGGGGGGCTCTTTCTGGAAACACCATATATTTT
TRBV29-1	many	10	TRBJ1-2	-	CSVGGQPYTF	TGCAGCGTTGGTGGACAGCCCTACACCTTC
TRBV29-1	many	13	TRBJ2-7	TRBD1	CSATPTGSYEQYF	TGCAGCGCTACCCCGACAGGGTCCTACGAGCAGTACTTC
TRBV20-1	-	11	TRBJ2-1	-	CSARAGGEQFF	TGCAGTGCTAGGGCCGGGGGTGAGCAGTTCTTC
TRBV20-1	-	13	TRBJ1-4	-	CSAVHATDEKLFF	TGCAGTGCAGTACACGCGACTGATGAAAAACTGTTTTTT
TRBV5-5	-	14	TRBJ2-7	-	CASSSIGGTYEQYF	TGTGCCAGCAGCTCCATCGGCGGTACCTACGAGCAGTACTTC
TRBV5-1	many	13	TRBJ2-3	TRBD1	CASSSRQGRTQYF	TGCGCCAGCAGCTCTAGACAGGGTAGGACGCAGTATTTT
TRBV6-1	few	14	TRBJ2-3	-	CASRKGNYADTQYF	TGTGCCAGCAGGAAGGGGAATTACGCAGATACGCAGTATTTT
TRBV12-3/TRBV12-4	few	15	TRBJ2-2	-	CASSFWAANTGELFF	TGTGCCAGCAGTTTTTGGGCTGCGAACACCGGGGAGCTGTTTTTT
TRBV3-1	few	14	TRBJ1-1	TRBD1	CASNQGAGHTEAFF	TGTGCCAGCAACCAGGGGGCAGGGCACACTGAAGCTTTCTTT
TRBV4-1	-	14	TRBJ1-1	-	CASSQGPGRAEAFF	TGCGCCAGCAGCCAAGGACCTGGGCGGGCTGAAGCTTTCTTT
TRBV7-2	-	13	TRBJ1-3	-	CASSLGRVNTIYF	TGTGCCAGCAGCTTAGGCAGGGTTAACACCATATATTTT
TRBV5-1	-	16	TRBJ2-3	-	CASSYGTDGLTDTQYF	TGCGCCAGCAGCTATGGGACCGACGGCCTAACAGATACGCAGTATTTT
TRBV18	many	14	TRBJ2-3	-	CASSPPVTADTQYF	TGTGCCAGCTCACCACCTGTAACGGCAGATACGCAGTATTTT
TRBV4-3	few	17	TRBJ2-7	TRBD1	CASSRLAVTGGSYEQYF	TGCGCCAGCAGCCGCCTGGCCGTTACAGGGGGCAGCTACGAGCAGTACTTC
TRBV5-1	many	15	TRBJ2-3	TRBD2	CASRGLAGLEDTQYF	TGCGCCAGCAGGGGACTAGCGGGATTAGAAGATACGCAGTATTTT
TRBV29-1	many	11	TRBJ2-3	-	CSLGVGDTQYF	TGCAGCTTGGGGGTTGGAGATACGCAGTATTTT
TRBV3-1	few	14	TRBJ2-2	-	CASSLGWDTGELFF	TGTGCCAGCAGCCTCGGATGGGACACCGGGGAGCTGTTTTTT
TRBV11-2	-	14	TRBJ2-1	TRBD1	CASSAPGGRNEQFF	TGTGCCAGCAGCGCCCCAGGGGGCCGAAATGAGCAGTTCTTC
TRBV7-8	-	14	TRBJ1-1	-	CASLEREANTEAFF	TGTGCCAGCTTGGAGAGGGAGGCGAACACTGAAGCTTTCTTT
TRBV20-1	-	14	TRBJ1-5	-	CSARGGALNQPQHF	TGCAGTGCTAGGGGTGGGGCCCTCAATCAGCCCCAGCATTTT
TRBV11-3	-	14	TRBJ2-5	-	CASSRTRGLETQYF	TGTGCCAGCAGCCGGACCAGGGGCTTAGAGACCCAGTACTTC
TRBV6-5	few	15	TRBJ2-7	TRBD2	CASSYRQMGGYEQYF	TGTGCCAGCAGTTATAGACAAATGGGAGGGTACGAGCAGTACTTC
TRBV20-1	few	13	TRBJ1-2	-	CSARFSPGGGYTF	TGCAGTGCTAGATTTTCTCCAGGAGGTGGCTACACCTTC
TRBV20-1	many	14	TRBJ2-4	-	CSARMAAAKNIQYF	TGCAGTGCTAGAATGGCCGCAGCCAAAAACATTCAGTACTTC
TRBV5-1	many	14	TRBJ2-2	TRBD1	CASSWGQGTGELFF	TGCGCCAGCAGCTGGGGACAGGGGACCGGGGAGCTGTTTTTT
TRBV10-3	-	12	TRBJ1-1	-	CAISQGDTEAFF	TGTGCCATCAGCCAGGGTGACACTGAAGCTTTCTTT
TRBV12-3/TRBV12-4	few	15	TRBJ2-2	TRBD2	CASRLSGGNTGELFF	TGTGCCAGCAGGTTGAGCGGGGGGAACACCGGGGAGCTGTTTTTT
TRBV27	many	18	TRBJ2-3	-	CASSTIELTGRSTDTQYF	TGTGCCAGCAGTACCATCGAATTAACAGGGCGTAGCACAGATACGCAGTATTTT
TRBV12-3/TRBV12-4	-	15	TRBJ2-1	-	CASTYPPDPYNEQFF	TGTGCCAGCACTTACCCACCCGACCCCTACAATGAGCAGTTCTTC
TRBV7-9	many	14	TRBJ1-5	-	CASSYGKAHQPQHF	TGTGCCAGCAGCTACGGGAAGGCCCATCAGCCCCAGCATTTT
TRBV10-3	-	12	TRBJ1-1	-	CAISHTEIEAFF	TGTGCCATCAGTCATACAGAGATTGAAGCTTTCTTT
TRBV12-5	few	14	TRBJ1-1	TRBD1	CASGSPTGETEAFF	TGTGCTAGTGGTTCGCCGACAGGGGAAACTGAAGCTTTCTTT
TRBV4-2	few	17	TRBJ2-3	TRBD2	CASSQTSGGRGTDTQYF	TGTGCCAGCAGCCAAACTAGCGGGGGCAGGGGCACAGATACGCAGTATTTT
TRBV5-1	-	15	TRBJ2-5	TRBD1	CASSLRTGVGETQYF	TGCGCCAGCAGCTTAAGGACAGGGGTAGGCGAGACCCAGTACTTC
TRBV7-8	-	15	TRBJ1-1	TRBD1	CASSAGQGANTEAFF	TGTGCCAGCAGCGCAGGACAGGGGGCGAACACTGAAGCTTTCTTT
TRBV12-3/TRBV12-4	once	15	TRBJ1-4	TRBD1	CASSFGGGPLKKLFF	TGTGCCAGCAGTTTCGGAGGGGGCCCCCTGAAAAAACTGTTTTTT
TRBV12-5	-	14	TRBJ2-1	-	CASGLGLGYSGQFF	TGTGCTAGTGGTTTGGGACTAGGGTATTCGGGGCAGTTCTTC
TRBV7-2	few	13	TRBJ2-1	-	CASSKNTPNEQFF	TGTGCCAGCAGCAAGAATACCCCCAATGAGCAGTTCTTC
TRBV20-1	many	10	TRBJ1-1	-	CSASDTEAFF	TGCAGTGCTAGTGACACTGAAGCTTTCTTT
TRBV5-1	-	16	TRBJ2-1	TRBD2	CASSLAGGPSYNEQFF	TGCGCCAGCAGCTTGGCGGGGGGGCCCTCCTACAATGAGCAGTTCTTC
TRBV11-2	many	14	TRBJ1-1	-	CASSFTGTGTEAFF	TGTGCCAGCAGCTTCACAGGGACGGGCACTGAAGCTTTCTTT
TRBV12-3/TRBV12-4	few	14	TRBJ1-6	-	CASSLRQGRSPLHF	TGTGCCAGCAGTTTACGGCAGGGAAGGTCACCCCTCCACTTT
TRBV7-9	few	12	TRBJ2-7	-	CASSSPLYEQYF	TGTGCCAGCAGCTCCCCCTTATACGAGCAGTACTTC
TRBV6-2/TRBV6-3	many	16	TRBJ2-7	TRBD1	CASNGHLGTGAYEQYF	TGTGCCAGCAATGGCCACCTCGGGACAGGAGCCTACGAGCAGTACTTC
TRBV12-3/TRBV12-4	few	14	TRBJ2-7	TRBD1	CASSSDRGSYEQYF	TGTGCCAGCAGCTCTGACAGGGGAAGCTACGAGCAGTACTTC
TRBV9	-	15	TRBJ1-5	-	CASSRGGGADQPQHF	TGTGCCAGCAGTAGGGGCGGAGGGGCGGATCAGCCCCAGCATTTT
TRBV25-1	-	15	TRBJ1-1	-	CASSEYIGMHTEAFF	TGTGCCAGCAGTGAATATATCGGGATGCACACTGAAGCTTTCTTT